This paragraph reports one T cell receptor beta chain. This clone is a singleton in its sample. Its cognate antigen has yet to be identified. No much larger clone is present one base from it, and per-base qualities are unavailable. The immunoSEQ kit was used, according to the manufacturer's recommendations, to generate TCR beta libraries from genomic DNA. For library preparation, a first multiplex PCR was performed with proprietary primers, followed by a second PCR in which unique barcodes were added, and bead cleanups were performed after each round. A positive control reaction and a negative control reaction, both provided in the kit, were run with every batch of samples. The final libraries were assessed on an Agilent 4200 TapeStation D1000 ScreenTape, pooled by volume, and quantified by qPCR. An Illumina NextSeq500 fitted with a MidOutput 150-cycle cartridge performed the sequencing, running 156 Read1 cycles and 15 Index1 cycles with the kit's custom primers. The pooled library was loaded at approximately 1 pM with an approximately 22% PhiX control spike-in. The paper's data handling went like this. Vendor-processed data were analyzed in R, with a clonotype defined as all T cells sharing the same CDR3 nucleotide sequence. For clone abundance analyses, frequencies were normalized to the 10,000 most abundant clones in each sample. Public T cell clones, averaging fewer than five per sample, were removed before analysis. An abundance difference of at least 32-fold between compartments was the criterion for calling clonotypes tumor-enriched or baseline blood-enriched. Clonotypes expanded or contracted between blood time points were identified with a beta-binomial differential abundance model. The Baroni-Urbani and Buser coefficient was used to measure tumor-blood repertoire similarity, and groups were compared with two-tailed Wilcoxon tests in R. The clones in this table, taken by TCRdb from immuneACCESS, are in-frame only. Not every clone is retained; where verified, under half of the shortfall comes from an unresolved V gene, and the cause of the rest is unknown. D and trimming were read from the DNA, whereas the V and J calls and clone size are those reported in that table. Recorded for this sample are approximately 150,000 clones; 88% of them occurred a single time. The biggest ten clones account for roughly 4% of the sample.

The label giving this sample's time point can be read as: baseline pretreatment blood. The treatment or condition label on this specimen signifies: 15 Gy SBRT to primary tumor, nephrectomy 4 weeks later. Serial peripheral blood from radiation-treated patients was sampled at baseline, 2 weeks and 4 weeks after SBRT to track tumor-enriched clonotypes. Every patient had renal cell carcinoma of clear cell pathology. Genomic DNA for TCR sequencing was prepared using the QIAamp DNA Blood Mini Kit (Qiagen). The analyses included just those samples that passed every quality control check. This record comes from a study of radiation and T cells in renal cell carcinoma (dated by TCRdb to the early 2020s). Background for the entire study: Samples were obtained from a clinical trial, in which 15 Gy stereotactic body radiation therapy was delivered to primary renal cell carcinomas and nephrectomy was performed 4 weeks later. In total, 53 samples underwent TCR beta sequencing: 25 or so tumors plus 27 peripheral blood samples. In the 53 samples combined, some 4,000,000 unique CDR3 nucleotide sequences were found, encoding 2 million to 3 million unique CDR3 amino acid sequences. Points the paper makes about the study in general: Tracking of blood repertoire dynamics stopped at roughly 29 days after treatment, with no follow-up past that point. In blood, the top tumor clonotypes increased between baseline and 2 weeks post-radiation and then shrank by 4 weeks, which suggests that tumor-resident clones expanded only transiently. Because the trial had a single-armed design, the trial could not examine how radiation dose or scheduling affected the TCR repertoire. Because pretreatment tumor biopsies were not available, the baseline intratumoral presence of clonotypes could not be determined.

This specimen was blood, taken from a patient whose treatment included radiotherapy and nephrectomy. This receptor was taken from a woman in her 70s with renal cell carcinoma.

The CDR3 reads as follows: CASRTTHSTSPQETQYF. At the DNA level, the sequence is TGTGCCAGCAGGACCACGCATTCTACTAGTCCCCAAGAGACCCAGTACTTC. The chain uses TRBV25-1 and TRBJ2-5, with TRBD2 as a weak D call on 5 bases. Trimming at the junction amounts to 6 bases on V and 1 base on J, and the germline ends lie 21 bases apart. The CDR3 runs 17 residues from the cysteine to the phenylalanine. Left in the record is the CDR3 DNA by itself, 51 bases read in frame from the first base. CDR1 MGHDK and CDR2 SYGVNS are derived from the germline V gene.